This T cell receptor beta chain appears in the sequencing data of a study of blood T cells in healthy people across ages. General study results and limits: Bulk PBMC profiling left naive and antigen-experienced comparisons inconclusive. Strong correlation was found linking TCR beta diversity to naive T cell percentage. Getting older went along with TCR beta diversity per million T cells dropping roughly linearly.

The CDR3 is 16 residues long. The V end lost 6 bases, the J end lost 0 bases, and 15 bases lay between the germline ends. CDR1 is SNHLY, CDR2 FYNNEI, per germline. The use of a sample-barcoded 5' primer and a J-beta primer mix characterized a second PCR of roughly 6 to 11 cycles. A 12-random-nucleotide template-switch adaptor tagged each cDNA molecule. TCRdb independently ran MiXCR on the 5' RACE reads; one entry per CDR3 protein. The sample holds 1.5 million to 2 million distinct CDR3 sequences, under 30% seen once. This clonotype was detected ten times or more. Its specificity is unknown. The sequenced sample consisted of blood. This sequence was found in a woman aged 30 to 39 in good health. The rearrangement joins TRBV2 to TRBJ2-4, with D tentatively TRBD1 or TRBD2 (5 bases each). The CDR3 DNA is TGTGCCAGCAGGGGACGATTAGTACTAGCCAAAAACATTCAGTACTTC. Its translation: CASRGRLVLAKNIQYF.